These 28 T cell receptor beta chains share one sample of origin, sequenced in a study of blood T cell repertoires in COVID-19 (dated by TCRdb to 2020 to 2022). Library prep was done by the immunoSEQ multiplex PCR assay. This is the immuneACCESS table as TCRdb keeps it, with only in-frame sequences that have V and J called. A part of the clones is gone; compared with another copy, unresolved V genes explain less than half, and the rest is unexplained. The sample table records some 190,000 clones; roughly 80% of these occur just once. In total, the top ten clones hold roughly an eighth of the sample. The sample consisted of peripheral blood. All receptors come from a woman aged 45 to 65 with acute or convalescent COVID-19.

CDR3 bases: TGCGCCAGCAGCGCCGACAGCCAGAACACTGAAGCTTTCTTT. It codes for CASSADSQNTEAFF. The chain uses TRBV5-1 and TRBJ1-1; D is possibly TRBD1 (5 bases). Germline values: CDR1 SGHRS, CDR2 YFSETQ. The V end was cut by 4 bases, the J end by 1 base, with 11 bases between. This CDR3 has 14 amino acids.

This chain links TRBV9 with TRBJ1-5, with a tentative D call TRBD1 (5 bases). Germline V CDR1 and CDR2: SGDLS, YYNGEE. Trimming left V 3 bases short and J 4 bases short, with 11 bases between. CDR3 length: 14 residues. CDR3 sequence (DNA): TGTGCCAGCAGCGAATATGACAGTAATCAGCCCCAGCATTTT. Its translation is CASSEYDSNQPQHF.

CDR3 in amino acids: CASSGQSDTQYF. DNA for the CDR3: TGTGCCAGCAGTGGACAGTCAGATACGCAGTATTTT. This sequence joins TRBV12-3 or TRBV12-4 and TRBJ2-3; D is perhaps TRBD1 (6 bases). Trimming pared 5 bases from V and 4 bases from J, leaving 7 bases between. CDR3 length equals 12 residues.

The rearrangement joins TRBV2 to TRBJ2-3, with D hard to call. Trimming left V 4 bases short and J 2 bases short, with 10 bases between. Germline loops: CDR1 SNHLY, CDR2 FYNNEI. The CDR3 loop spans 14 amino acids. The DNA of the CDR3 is TGTGCCAGCAGTGTGAACTCATACACAGATACGCAGTATTTT. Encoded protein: CASSVNSYTDTQYF.

This CDR3 is CASSFSPDSNGYTF. Written as DNA, the CDR3 is TGCGCCAGCAGCTTTAGCCCGGACAGCAATGGCTACACCTTC. This chain joins TRBV5-1 and TRBJ1-2, with D perhaps TRBD1 (6 bases). The V end lost 2 bases, the J end lost 6 bases, and 14 bases lay between the germline ends. From germline, CDR1 is SGHRS and CDR2 YFSETQ. The CDR3 is 14 amino acids.

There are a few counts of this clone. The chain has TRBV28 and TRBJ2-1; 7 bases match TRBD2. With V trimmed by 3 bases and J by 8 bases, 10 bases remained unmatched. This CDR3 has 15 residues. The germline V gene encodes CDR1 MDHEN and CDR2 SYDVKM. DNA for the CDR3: TGTGCCAGCAGTTTCGCGGGAGTGTGGGGAGATGAGCAGTTCTTC. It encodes CASSFAGVWGDEQFF.

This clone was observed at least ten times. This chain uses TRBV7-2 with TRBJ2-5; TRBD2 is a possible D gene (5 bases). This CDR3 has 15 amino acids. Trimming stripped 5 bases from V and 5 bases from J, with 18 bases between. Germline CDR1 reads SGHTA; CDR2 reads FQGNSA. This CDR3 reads CASSRASGIRETQYF. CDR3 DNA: TGTGCCAGCAGCCGCGCCTCGGGAATTAGGGAGACCCAGTACTTC.

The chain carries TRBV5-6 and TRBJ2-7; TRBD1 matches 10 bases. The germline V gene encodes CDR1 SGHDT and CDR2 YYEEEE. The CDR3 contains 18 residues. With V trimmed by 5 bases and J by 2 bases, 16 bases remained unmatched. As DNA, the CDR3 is TGTGCCAGCAGTTGGCCGGGACAGGGGACTCCCGCTACCTACGAGCAGTACTTC. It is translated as CASSWPGQGTPATYEQYF.

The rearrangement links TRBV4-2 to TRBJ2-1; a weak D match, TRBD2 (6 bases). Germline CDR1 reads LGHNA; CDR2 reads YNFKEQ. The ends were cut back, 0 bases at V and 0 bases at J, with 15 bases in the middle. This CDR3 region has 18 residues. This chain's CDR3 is CASSQERRGRGSYNEQFF. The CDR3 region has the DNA TGTGCCAGCAGCCAAGAAAGGCGGGGCCGAGGCTCCTACAATGAGCAGTTCTTC.

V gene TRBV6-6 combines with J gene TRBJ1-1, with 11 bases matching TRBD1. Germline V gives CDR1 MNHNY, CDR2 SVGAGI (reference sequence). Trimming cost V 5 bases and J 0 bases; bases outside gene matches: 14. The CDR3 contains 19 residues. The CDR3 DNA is TGTGCCAGCAGTCACGGGACAGGGGGGCTCCTCTCCATGAACACTGAAGCTTTCTTT. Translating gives CASSHGTGGLLSMNTEAFF.

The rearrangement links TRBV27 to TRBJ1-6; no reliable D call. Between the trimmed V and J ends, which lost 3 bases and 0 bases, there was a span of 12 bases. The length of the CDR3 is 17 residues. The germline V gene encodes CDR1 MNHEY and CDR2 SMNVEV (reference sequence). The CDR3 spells CASSFRLTSSYNSPLHF. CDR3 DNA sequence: TGTGCCAGCAGTTTCCGCCTTACCAGCTCCTATAATTCACCCCTCCACTTT.

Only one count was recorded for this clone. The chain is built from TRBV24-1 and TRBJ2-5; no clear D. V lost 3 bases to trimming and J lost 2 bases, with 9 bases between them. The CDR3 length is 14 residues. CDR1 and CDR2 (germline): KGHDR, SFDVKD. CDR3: CATSDHEDQETQYF. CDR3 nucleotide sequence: TGTGCCACCAGTGATCATGAGGATCAAGAGACCCAGTACTTC.

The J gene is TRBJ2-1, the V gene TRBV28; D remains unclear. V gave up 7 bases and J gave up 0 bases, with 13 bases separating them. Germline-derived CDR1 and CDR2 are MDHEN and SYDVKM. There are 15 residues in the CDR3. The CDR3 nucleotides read TGTGCCAGCATTAGCCCCGGTCGCTCCTACAATGAGCAGTTCTTC. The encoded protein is CASISPGRSYNEQFF.

The CDR3 sequence: CASSMAQWGEEKLFF. CDR3 DNA sequence: TGTGCCAGTAGTATGGCCCAATGGGGAGAAGAAAAACTGTTTTTT. The genes are TRBV19 and TRBJ1-4, with D unresolved. The CDR3 consists of 15 residues. Germline-derived CDR1 and CDR2 are LNHDA and SQIVND (reference sequence). V lost 3 bases to trimming and J lost 8 bases, with 16 bases between them.

The CDR3: CASSYGQGNNSPLHF. As DNA, the CDR3 is TGTGCCAGCAGTTACGGACAGGGAAATAATTCACCCCTCCACTTT. This chain connects TRBV6-5 to TRBJ1-6; 8 nucleotides agree with TRBD1. This CDR3 has 15 amino acids. Germline V gives CDR1 MNHEY, CDR2 SVGAGI. Germline trimming cut 2 bases from V and 5 bases from J; bases unmatched to any gene: 2.

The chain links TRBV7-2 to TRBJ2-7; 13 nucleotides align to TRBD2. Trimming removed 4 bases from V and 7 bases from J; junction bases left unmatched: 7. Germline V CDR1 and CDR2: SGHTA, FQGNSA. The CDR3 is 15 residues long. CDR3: CASSYTSGRAGEQYF. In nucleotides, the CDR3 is TGTGCCAGCAGCTACACTAGCGGGAGGGCGGGGGAGCAGTACTTC.

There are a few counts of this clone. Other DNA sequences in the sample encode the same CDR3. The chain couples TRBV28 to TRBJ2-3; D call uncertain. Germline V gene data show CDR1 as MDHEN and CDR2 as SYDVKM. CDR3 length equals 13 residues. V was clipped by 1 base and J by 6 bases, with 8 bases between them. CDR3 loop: CASSLLSRDTQYF. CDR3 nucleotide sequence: TGTGCCAGCAGTTTATTGTCCAGGGATACGCAGTATTTT.

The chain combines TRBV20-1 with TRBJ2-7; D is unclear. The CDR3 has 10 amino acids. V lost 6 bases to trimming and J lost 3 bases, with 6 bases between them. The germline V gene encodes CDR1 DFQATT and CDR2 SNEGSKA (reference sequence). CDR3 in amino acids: CSALRYEQYF. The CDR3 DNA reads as TGCAGTGCCCTACGCTACGAGCAGTACTTC.

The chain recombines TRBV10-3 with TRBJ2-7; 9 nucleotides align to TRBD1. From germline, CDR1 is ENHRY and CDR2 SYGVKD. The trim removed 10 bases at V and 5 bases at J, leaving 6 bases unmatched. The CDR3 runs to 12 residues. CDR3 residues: CATTGTGNEQYF. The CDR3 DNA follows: TGTGCCACCACCGGGACAGGGAACGAGCAGTACTTC.

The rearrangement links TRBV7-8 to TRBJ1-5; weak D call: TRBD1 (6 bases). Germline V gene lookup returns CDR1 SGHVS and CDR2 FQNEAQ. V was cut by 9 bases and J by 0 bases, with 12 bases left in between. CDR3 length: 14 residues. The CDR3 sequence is CASSDSYSNQPQHF. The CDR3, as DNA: TGTGCCAGTTCGGACAGTTATAGCAATCAGCCCCAGCATTTT.

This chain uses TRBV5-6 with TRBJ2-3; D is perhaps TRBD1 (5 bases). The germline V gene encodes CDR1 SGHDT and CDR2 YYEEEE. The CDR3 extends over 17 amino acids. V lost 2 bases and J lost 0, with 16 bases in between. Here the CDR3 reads CASSFPVLGASTDTQYF. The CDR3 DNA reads TGTGCCAGCAGCTTCCCGGTATTAGGGGCTAGCACAGATACGCAGTATTTT. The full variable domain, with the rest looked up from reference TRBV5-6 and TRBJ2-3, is DAGVTQSPTHLIKTRGQQVTLRCSPKSGHDTVSWYQQALGQGPQFIFQYYEEEERQRGNFPDRFSGHQFPNYSSELNVNALLLGDSALYLCASSFPVLGASTDTQYFGPGTRLTVL.

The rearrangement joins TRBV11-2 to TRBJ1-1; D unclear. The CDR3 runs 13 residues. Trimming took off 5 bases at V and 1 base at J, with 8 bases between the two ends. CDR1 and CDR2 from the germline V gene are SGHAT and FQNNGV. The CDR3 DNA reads TGTGCCAGCAGCGCAAAAGCGAACACTGAAGCTTTCTTT. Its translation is CASSAKANTEAFF. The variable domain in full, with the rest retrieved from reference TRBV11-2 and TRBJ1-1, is EAGVAQSPRYKIIEKRQSVAFWCNPISGHATLYWYQQILGQGPKLLIQFQNNGVVDDSQLPKDRFSAERLKGVDSTLKIQPAKLEDSAVYLCASSAKANTEAFFGQGTRLTVV.

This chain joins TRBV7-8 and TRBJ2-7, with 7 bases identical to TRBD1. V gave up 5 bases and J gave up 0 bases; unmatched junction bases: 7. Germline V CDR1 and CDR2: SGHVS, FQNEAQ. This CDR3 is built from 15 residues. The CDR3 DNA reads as TGTGCCAGCAGCAGACAGGGTTGGAACTCCTACGAGCAGTACTTC. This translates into CASSRQGWNSYEQYF.

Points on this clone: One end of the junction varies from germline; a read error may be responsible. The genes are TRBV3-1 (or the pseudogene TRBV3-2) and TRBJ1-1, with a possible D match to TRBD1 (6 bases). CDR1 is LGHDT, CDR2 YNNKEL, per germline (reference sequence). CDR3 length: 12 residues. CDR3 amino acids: CASTQGTGKAFF. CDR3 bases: TGTGCCAGCACCCAAGGAACAGGGAAAGCTTTCTTT.

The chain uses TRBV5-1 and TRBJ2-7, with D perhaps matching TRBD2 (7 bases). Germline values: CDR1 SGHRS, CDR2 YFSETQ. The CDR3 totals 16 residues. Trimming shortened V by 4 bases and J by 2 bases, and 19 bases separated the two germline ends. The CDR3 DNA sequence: TGCGCCAGCAGCCCCGGGTGGGCGCGGGGGCCCTACGAGCAGTACTTC. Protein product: CASSPGWARGPYEQYF.

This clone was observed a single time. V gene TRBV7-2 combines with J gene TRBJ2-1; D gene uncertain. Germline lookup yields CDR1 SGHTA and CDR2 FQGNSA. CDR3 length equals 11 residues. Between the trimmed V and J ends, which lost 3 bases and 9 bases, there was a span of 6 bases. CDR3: CASSFSREQFF. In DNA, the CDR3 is TGTGCCAGCAGCTTTTCGCGTGAGCAGTTCTTC.

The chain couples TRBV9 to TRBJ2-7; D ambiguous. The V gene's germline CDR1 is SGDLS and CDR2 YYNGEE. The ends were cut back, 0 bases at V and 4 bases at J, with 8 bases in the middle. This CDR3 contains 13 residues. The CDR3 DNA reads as TGTGCCAGCAGCGTAGTACCAGATTACGAGCAGTACTTC. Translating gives CASSVVPDYEQYF.

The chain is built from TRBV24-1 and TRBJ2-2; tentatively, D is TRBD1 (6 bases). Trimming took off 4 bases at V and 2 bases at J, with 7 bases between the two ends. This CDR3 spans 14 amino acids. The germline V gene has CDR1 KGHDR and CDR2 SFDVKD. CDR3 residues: CATSDRGNTGELFF. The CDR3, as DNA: TGTGCCACCAGTGACAGGGGAAACACCGGGGAGCTGTTTTTT.